The clone carrying this T cell receptor (beta chain) was seen only a few times. Its antigen is still unknown. These data belong to a study of response to subunit inactivated influenza vaccine. The study, taken as a whole, reports: Few new T cells, the authors suggested, are recruited by each seasonal influenza vaccination.

The CDR3 runs 13 residues. Trimming removed 8 bases from V and 7 bases from J; junction bases left unmatched: 7. MiXCR was run by TCRdb on the RT-PCR reads, yielding one entry per CDR3 protein. The repertoire holds roughly 780,000 distinct CDR3 sequences, with approximately 18% as singletons. Sequencing was performed on PBMCs from blood, taken 5 to 6 days after vaccination. This chain connects TRBV12-3 or TRBV12-4 to TRBJ2-5; 10 positions agree with TRBD2. The TCR originated in a man aged 45-65 years who received an inactivated influenza vaccine. This CDR3 reads CASGASGGGTQYF. Written as DNA, the CDR3 is TGTGCCAGCGGGGCTAGCGGGGGTGGGACCCAGTACTTC.